The subject of this entry is one T cell receptor beta chain. Its antigen is not identified. This sample stems from a study of T cell repertoires in cytomegalovirus infection. Looking at the study overall: CMV infection together with matching HLA type was indicated by public TCR beta signatures.

Germline loops: CDR1 SGHVT, CDR2 SQSDAQ. V was clipped by 3 bases and J by 4 bases, with 17 bases between them. The CDR3 is 16 residues long. Study observations and caveats: The ex vivo response was dominated by HLA-C-restricted CMV-specific TCR beta clonotypes.

TCRdb re-called the reads through MiXCR, storing one row per CDR3 protein. The table includes roughly 320,000 distinct CDR3 sequences, approximately 8.9% detected once. The sequencing sample was made of PBMCs. The origin of this receptor is a human donor in good health (CMV status not recorded). Some clones in this sample may be carry-over from other donors' samples. The rearrangement links TRBV7-4 to TRBJ2-3; a weak D match, TRBD2 (5 bases). For the CDR3, the DNA is TGTGCCAGCAGCTTCCGAACGGAGCGAGGGCCAGATACGCAGTATTTT. Translation gives CASSFRTERGPDTQYF.